This is a list of T cell receptor beta chains from one sample in a study of monozygotic twins with inflammatory bowel disease. With the 5' RACE reads reprocessed, TCRdb shows one record per CDR3 protein and no DNA. The sample table includes some 90,000 distinct CDR3 sequences. The sample consisted of blood. The receptors stem from a human donor with ulcerative colitis or Crohn's disease, or a healthy co-twin of an affected twin (not recorded which). Each CDR3 is given with its conserved first and last residue. The order of the fields is V gene, J gene, CDR3 protein.

TRBV29-1	TRBJ2-7	CSVGTGSFSYEQYF
TRBV20-1	TRBJ2-3	CSARAGTSGGRDTQYF
TRBV24-1	TRBJ2-1	CATSAPPGWGTSNEQFF
TRBV3-1	TRBJ2-5	CASSQDEETQYF
TRBV4-1	TRBJ2-7	CASSSSPDSYEQYF
TRBV15	TRBJ1-5	CATSRDRNQPQHF
TRBV5-1	TRBJ1-6	CASSLGPDNSPLHF
TRBV7-8	TRBJ2-1	CASLANGGIYNEQFF
TRBV5-4	TRBJ2-1	CASNRIDRDGQFF
TRBV12-3/TRBV12-4	TRBJ1-6	CASSLPRVNSPLHF
TRBV15	TRBJ1-3	CATSRGRATSGNTIYF